Presented here are 4 T cell receptor beta chains from one specimen sequenced in a study of PD-1 blockade in classical Hodgkin lymphoma. All trial patients relapsed after autologous stem cell transplantation. TCRdb's copy holds only in-frame clones and misses some; the assay was immunoSEQ multiplex PCR. Of about 110,000 clones in the sample, 80% to 90% were seen once. The input for sequencing was peripheral blood mononuclear cells (PBMCs), taken before the second cycle of nivolumab. The receptors originated from a human donor with classical Hodgkin lymphoma.

The chain uses TRBV2 and TRBJ2-1, with 8 bases fitting TRBD2. The trim removed 5 bases at V and 0 bases at J, leaving 3 bases unmatched. The V gene's germline CDR1 is SNHLY and CDR2 FYNNEI. The CDR3 covers 15 residues. The CDR3 sequence is CASSLSGTSYNEQFF. The CDR3 DNA sequence: TGTGCCAGCAGTCTTAGCGGGACCTCCTACAATGAGCAGTTCTTC.

V and J are TRBV5-1 and TRBJ2-5; D is possibly TRBD2 (6 bases). The CDR3 loop spans 14 amino acids. The germline V gene has CDR1 SGHRS and CDR2 YFSETQ. V gave up 0 bases and J gave up 4 bases, with 10 bases separating them. The CDR3 here is CASSLGTTGETQYF. The CDR3 bases are TGCGCCAGCAGCTTGGGGACTACCGGAGAGACCCAGTACTTC.

The chain is built from TRBV30 and TRBJ2-2; the D is unclear. Trimming removed 3 bases from V and 2 bases from J, with 4 bases in between. CDR3 size: 12 residues. Per germline, CDR1 GTSNPN and CDR2 SVGIG (reference sequence). The CDR3, as DNA: TGTGCCTGGAGCTCAAACACCGGGGAGCTGTTTTTT. This codes for CAWSSNTGELFF.

The chain recombines TRBV4-3 with TRBJ2-1, with 11 bases identical to TRBD2. The length of the CDR3 is 16 residues. Germline loops: CDR1 LGHNA, CDR2 YSLEER. J was trimmed by 6 bases and V by 4 bases; bases with no gene match: 8. The CDR3 reads CASSPSRLAGTNEQFF. CDR3 DNA: TGCGCCAGCAGCCCTAGCAGACTAGCGGGGACCAATGAGCAGTTCTTC.